This T cell receptor beta chain was identified during a study of T cell repertoires in cytomegalovirus infection. Study summary: Matching HLA type, along with CMV infection, was indicated by public TCR beta signatures.

The CDR3 runs to 13 residues. Trimming left V 2 bases short and J 7 bases short, with 12 bases between. Germline loops: CDR1 LNHDA, CDR2 SQIVND (reference sequence). Whole-study findings and limits: CMV-specific HLA-C-restricted TCR beta clonotypes dominated the ex vivo response.

TCRdb passed the reads through MiXCR, listing each CDR3 protein once. The table shows fewer than 300,000 distinct CDR3 sequences, with about 26% occurring only once. In the case of this clonotype: The antigen is unknown.

This rearrangement joins TRBV19 to TRBJ2-7; D remains ambiguous. Sequencing was performed on PBMCs. The sequence came from a human donor in good health (CMV status not recorded). Some clones in this sample may be carry-over from other donors' samples. The CDR3 sequence is CASSISTFSEQYV. The CDR3 bases are TGTGCCAGTAGTATATCTACCTTCTCGGAGCAGTACGTC.